This T cell receptor (beta chain) comes out of a study of beta chain features in type 1 diabetes. Reverse transcription of all isolated RNA meant that expressed TCRB transcripts were sequenced. TCRdb's copy holds only in-frame clones and misses some; the assay was immunoSEQ multiplex PCR. The sample shows approximately 470,000 clones, about 30% of them seen only once. Germline CDR1 SGDLS, CDR2 YYNGEE. The trim removed 4 bases at V and 5 bases at J, leaving 9 bases unmatched. The CDR3 covers 15 residues. What was sequenced was naive CD4+ T cells from blood. The receptor was isolated from a man between 18 and 29 years old in good health. The gene calls are TRBV9 and TRBJ2-3; 8 nucleotides line up with TRBD2. This CDR3 is CASSLSSGGQDTQYF. Written as DNA, the CDR3 is TGTGCCAGCAGCCTCTCCTCGGGAGGGCAAGATACGCAGTATTTT.